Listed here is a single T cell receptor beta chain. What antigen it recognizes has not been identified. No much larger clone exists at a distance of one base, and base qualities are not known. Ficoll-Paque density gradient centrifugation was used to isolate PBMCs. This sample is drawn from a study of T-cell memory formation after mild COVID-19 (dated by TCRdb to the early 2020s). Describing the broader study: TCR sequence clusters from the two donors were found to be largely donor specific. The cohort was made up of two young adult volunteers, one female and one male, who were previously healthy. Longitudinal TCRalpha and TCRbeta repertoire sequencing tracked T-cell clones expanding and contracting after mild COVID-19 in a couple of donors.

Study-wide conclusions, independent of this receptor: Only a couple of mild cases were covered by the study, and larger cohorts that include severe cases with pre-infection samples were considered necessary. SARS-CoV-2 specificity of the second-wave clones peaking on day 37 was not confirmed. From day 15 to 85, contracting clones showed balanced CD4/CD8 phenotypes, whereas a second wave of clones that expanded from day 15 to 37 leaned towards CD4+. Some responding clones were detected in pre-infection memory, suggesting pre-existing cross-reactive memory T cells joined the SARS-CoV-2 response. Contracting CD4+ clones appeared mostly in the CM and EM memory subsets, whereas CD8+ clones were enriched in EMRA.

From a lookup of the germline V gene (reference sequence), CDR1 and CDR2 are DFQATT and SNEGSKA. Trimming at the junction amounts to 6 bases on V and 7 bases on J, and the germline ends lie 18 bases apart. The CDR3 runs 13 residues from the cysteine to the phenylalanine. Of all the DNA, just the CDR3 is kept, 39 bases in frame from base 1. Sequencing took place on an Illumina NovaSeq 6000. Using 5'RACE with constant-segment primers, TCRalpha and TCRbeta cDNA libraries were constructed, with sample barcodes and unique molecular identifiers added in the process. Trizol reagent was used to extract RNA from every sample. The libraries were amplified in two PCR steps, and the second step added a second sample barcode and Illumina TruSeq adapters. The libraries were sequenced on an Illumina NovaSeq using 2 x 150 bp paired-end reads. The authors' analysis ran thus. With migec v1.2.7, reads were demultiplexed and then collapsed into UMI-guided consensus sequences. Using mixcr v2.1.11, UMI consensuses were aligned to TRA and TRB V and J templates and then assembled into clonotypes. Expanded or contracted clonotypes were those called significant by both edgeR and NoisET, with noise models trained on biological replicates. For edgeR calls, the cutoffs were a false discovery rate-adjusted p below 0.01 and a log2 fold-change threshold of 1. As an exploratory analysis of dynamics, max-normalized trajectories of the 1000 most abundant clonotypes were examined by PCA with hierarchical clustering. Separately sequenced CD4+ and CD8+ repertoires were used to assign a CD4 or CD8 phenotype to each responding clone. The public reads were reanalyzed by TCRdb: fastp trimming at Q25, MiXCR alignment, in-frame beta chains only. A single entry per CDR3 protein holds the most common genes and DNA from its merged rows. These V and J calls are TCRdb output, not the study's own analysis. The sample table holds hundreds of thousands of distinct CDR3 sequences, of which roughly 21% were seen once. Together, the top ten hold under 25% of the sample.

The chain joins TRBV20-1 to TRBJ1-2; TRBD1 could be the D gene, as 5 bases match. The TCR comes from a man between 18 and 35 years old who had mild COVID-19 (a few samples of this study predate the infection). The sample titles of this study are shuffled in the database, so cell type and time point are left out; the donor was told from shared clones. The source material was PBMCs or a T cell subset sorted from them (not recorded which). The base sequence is TGCAGTGCCCTCCTTCCGGGGGGGGTTGGCTACACCTTC. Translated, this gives CSALLPGGVGYTF.